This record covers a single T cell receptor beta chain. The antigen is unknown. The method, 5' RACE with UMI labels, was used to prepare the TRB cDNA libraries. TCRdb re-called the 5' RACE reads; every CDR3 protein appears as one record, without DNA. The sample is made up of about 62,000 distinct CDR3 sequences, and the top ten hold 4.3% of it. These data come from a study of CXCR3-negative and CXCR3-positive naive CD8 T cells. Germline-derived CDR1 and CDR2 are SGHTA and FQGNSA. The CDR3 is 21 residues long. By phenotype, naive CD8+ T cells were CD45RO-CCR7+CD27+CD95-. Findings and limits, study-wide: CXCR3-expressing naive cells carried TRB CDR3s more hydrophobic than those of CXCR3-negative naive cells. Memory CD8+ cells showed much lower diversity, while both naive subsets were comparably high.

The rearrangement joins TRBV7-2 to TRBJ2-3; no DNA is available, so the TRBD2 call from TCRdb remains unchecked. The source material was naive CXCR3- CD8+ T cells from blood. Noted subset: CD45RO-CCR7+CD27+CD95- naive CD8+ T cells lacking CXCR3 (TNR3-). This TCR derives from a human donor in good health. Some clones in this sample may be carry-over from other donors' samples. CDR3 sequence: CASRLIYLSGGAEASTDTQYF.